A selection of T cell receptor beta chains follows, all from one sample in a study of T cell changes during pregnancy in multiple sclerosis. Assay used: immunoSEQ multiplex PCR; TCRdb lists only in-frame clones, some missing. Among approximately 74,000 clones, roughly 92% were seen once, and the ten largest hold less than 2.5%. The sample was peripheral blood, taken before pregnancy. The receptor set was obtained from a female donor with multiple sclerosis, enrolled in a pregnancy study. Both conserved end residues are part of each CDR3.

TRBV19	TRBJ2-4	CASSGQGGVKNIQYF
TRBV4-2	TRBJ2-7	CASSQDFRGKYEQYF
TRBV29-1	TRBJ2-1	CSVEGANEQFF
TRBV21-1	TRBJ1-5	CASRGLCNQPQHF
TRBV28	TRBJ1-5	CASRSGGEQPQHF
TRBV19	TRBJ2-5	CASSIVAGETQYF
TRBV4-1	TRBJ1-1	CASSQYGDRVGTEAFF
TRBV29-1	TRBJ2-7	CSVAGGSSYEQYF
TRBV5-1	TRBJ2-5	CASSLPGTSGSTYF
TRBV18	TRBJ1-1	CASSPLTGADTEAFF
TRBV4-3	TRBJ2-7	CASSQDQARERSYEQYF
TRBV5-1	TRBJ2-7	CASSDRTSGVYEQYF
TRBV11-2	TRBJ2-2	CASRPFADRGNTGELFF
TRBV4-1	TRBJ2-3	CASSQEHLADTQYF
TRBV2	TRBJ1-5	CASRTGSNQPQHF
TRBV25-1	TRBJ2-4	CASSGGDTGRVQYF
TRBV28	TRBJ2-1	CASSTLKREVLNEQFF
TRBV27	TRBJ2-1	CASTFGTSGRNEQFF
TRBV9	TRBJ2-2	CASSVGIAGGPDGELFF
TRBV7-3	TRBJ2-3	CASSSRLAGSPDTQYF
TRBV19	TRBJ2-1	CASSRTSGSSEQFF
TRBV6-5	TRBJ2-7	CASSRTGRQYF
TRBV7-3	TRBJ2-3	CASSPGWGITSGSSADTQYF
TRBV28	TRBJ1-2	CAACRDRVFVGYTF
TRBV5-6	TRBJ1-1	CASSWTGQIGTAFF
TRBV7-2	TRBJ1-1	CASSFIIFPGQGARTEAFF
TRBV27	TRBJ2-7	CASSLSLIRQSSGSYEQYF
TRBV28	TRBJ1-1	CASSYPGGTEAFF
TRBV7-9	TRBJ2-7	CASSPPGVLNEQYF
TRBV12-5	TRBJ2-6	CASDGEGPGANVLTF
TRBV7-9	TRBJ2-1	CASSQTRTSVDEQFF
TRBV6-5	TRBJ1-2	CASSASYYGYTF
TRBV18	TRBJ1-1	CASSPLSGAAEAFF
TRBV7-2	TRBJ2-1	CASSLAGRSYNEQFF
TRBV11-3	TRBJ2-7	CASSSRDRGDEQYF
TRBV28	TRBJ2-7	CASSQTGYEQYF
TRBV19	TRBJ1-1	CASSTPVQGGNTEAFF
TRBV4-3	TRBJ1-6	CASSQGLGQGLENSPLHF
TRBV7-3	TRBJ2-4	CASSPSGRLYIQYF
TRBV6-1	TRBJ2-5	CASTVDRGTQETQYF
TRBV6-5	TRBJ1-2	CASSGQGGYTF